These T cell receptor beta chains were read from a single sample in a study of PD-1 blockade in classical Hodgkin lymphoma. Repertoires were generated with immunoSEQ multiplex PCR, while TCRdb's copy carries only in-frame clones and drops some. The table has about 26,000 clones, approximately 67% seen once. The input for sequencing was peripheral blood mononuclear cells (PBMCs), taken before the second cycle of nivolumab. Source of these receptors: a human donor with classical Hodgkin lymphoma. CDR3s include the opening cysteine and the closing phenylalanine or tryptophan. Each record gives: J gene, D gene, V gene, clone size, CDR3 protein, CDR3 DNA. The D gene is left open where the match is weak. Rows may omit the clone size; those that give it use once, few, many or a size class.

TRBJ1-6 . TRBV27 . CASSPRGGGFRSNSPLHF TGTGCCAGCAGTCCCCGGGGAGGGGGATTTCGGAGTAATTCACCCCTCCACTTT
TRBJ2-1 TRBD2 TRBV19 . CASSTFSGRVINEQFF TGTGCCAGTAGTACCTTTAGCGGGAGGGTGATCAATGAGCAGTTCTTC
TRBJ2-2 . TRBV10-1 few CASSWGTGELFF TGCGCCAGCAGTTGGGGGACCGGGGAGCTGTTTTTT
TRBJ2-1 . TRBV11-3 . CASSFEAHNEQFF TGTGCCAGCAGCTTCGAAGCCCACAATGAGCAGTTCTTC
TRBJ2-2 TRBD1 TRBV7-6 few CASSPQQGVGELFF TGTGCCAGCAGCCCCCAACAGGGGGTCGGGGAGCTGTTTTTT
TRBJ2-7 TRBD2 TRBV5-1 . CASSLASGSYEQYF TGCGCCAGCAGCTTGGCTAGCGGATCCTACGAGCAGTACTTC
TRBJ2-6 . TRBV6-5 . CASSYSMVAGANVLTF TGTGCCAGCAGTTATTCAATGGTCGCTGGGGCCAACGTCCTGACTTTC
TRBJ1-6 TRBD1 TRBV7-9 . CASSLGQGYNSPLHF TGTGCCAGCAGCTTAGGACAGGGCTATAATTCACCCCTCCACTTT
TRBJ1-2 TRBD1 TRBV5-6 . CASSTGQSSYGYTF TGTGCCAGCAGTACGGGACAGTCGAGCTATGGCTACACCTTC
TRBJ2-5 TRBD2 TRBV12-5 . CASALNSGQPQYF TGTGCTAGTGCCTTGAATAGCGGGCAACCCCAGTACTTC
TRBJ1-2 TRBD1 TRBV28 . CASAGQNYGYTF TGTGCCAGCGCGGGACAGAACTATGGCTACACCTTC
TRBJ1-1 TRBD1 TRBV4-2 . CASSPRGQANTEAFF TGTGCCAGCAGCCCCCGGGGACAGGCGAACACTGAAGCTTTCTTT
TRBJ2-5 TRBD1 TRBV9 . CASSLTGPETQYF TGTGCCAGCAGCCTGACAGGGCCAGAGACCCAGTACTTC
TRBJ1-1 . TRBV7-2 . CASSRGPGKNAFF TGTGCCAGCAGCCGTGGACCCGGCAAAAATGCTTTCTTT
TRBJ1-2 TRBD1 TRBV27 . CASKGQGYSYGYTF TGTGCCAGCAAGGGACAGGGCTACAGCTATGGCTACACCTTC
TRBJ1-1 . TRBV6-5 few CASYTAGGSGTEAFF TGTGCCAGCTATACCGCGGGGGGCTCAGGCACTGAAGCTTTCTTT
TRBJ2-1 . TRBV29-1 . CSVEPGLSYNEQFF TGCAGCGTTGAGCCGGGCCTCTCCTACAATGAGCAGTTCTTC